The rows below give T cell receptor beta chains drawn from one sample of a study of T cell repertoires in cytomegalovirus infection. Their antigen targets remain unknown. In TCRdb, the reads were re-called with MiXCR into one record per CDR3 protein. The table lists hundreds of thousands of distinct CDR3 sequences, around a third of them singletons. The sequencing used cultured PBMCs, collected from culture after CMV antigen stimulation. The receptors stem from a human donor in good health (CMV status not recorded). Some clones in this sample may be carry-over from other donors' samples. Each CDR3 is given without its conserved first and last residue. D genes are given only for firm matches. Part of the rows lack a size; the others show once, few, many or a class for expanded clones.

v_call: TRBV12-3/TRBV12-4
j_call: TRBJ2-1
d_call: TRBD1
clone_size: -
cdr3_aa: ASSFDRGGEQF

v_call: TRBV7-2
j_call: TRBJ2-7
d_call: TRBD1
clone_size: -
cdr3_aa: ASSLVAGGVYEQY

v_call: TRBV5-4
j_call: TRBJ2-3
d_call: TRBD2
clone_size: many
cdr3_aa: ASSLASGRADTQY

v_call: TRBV20-1
j_call: TRBJ2-7
d_call: TRBD1
clone_size: -
cdr3_aa: SARAWDRGQY

v_call: TRBV27
j_call: TRBJ2-3
d_call: TRBD2
clone_size: -
cdr3_aa: ASKASGGRGTDTQY

v_call: TRBV7-4
j_call: TRBJ1-5
d_call: TRBD1
clone_size: -
cdr3_aa: ASSLGRGLKNQPQH

v_call: TRBV7-2
j_call: TRBJ1-6
d_call: -
clone_size: -
cdr3_aa: ASSLVIGSPSPLH

v_call: TRBV20-1
j_call: TRBJ1-5
d_call: TRBD1
clone_size: -
cdr3_aa: SALQGVLNQPQH

v_call: TRBV9
j_call: TRBJ2-3
d_call: -
clone_size: -
cdr3_aa: ASSGMGTADTQY

v_call: TRBV7-2
j_call: TRBJ2-5
d_call: -
clone_size: many
cdr3_aa: ASSLGQVAETQY

v_call: TRBV7-8
j_call: TRBJ1-5
d_call: -
clone_size: many
cdr3_aa: ASSSGLGDQPQH

v_call: TRBV7-2
j_call: TRBJ1-3
d_call: -
clone_size: -
cdr3_aa: ASSSTLNTIY

v_call: TRBV11-2
j_call: TRBJ2-5
d_call: -
clone_size: few
cdr3_aa: ASSPSWYQETQY

v_call: TRBV6-2/TRBV6-3
j_call: TRBJ2-7
d_call: -
clone_size: few
cdr3_aa: ASSGRYSYEQY

v_call: TRBV27
j_call: TRBJ2-6
d_call: -
clone_size: -
cdr3_aa: ASSTPFSGANVLT

v_call: TRBV7-2
j_call: TRBJ1-1
d_call: -
clone_size: many
cdr3_aa: ASSWAQMNTEAF

v_call: TRBV20-1
j_call: TRBJ2-1
d_call: TRBD2
clone_size: -
cdr3_aa: SARAGTGIEQF

v_call: TRBV6-6
j_call: TRBJ2-7
d_call: TRBD2
clone_size: -
cdr3_aa: ASSYALAGVDEQY

v_call: TRBV4-1
j_call: TRBJ1-6
d_call: -
clone_size: -
cdr3_aa: ASSRRTQTSGTYNSPLH

v_call: TRBV20-1
j_call: TRBJ2-7
d_call: -
clone_size: -
cdr3_aa: SARPTGTNEQY

v_call: TRBV7-2
j_call: TRBJ1-2
d_call: TRBD1
clone_size: many
cdr3_aa: ASSLVQGAHYGYT

v_call: TRBV18
j_call: TRBJ1-2
d_call: -
clone_size: -
cdr3_aa: ASSPPSRGASYGYT

v_call: TRBV2
j_call: TRBJ2-1
d_call: -
clone_size: -
cdr3_aa: ASSEEYRNEQF

v_call: TRBV19
j_call: TRBJ2-5
d_call: TRBD2
clone_size: -
cdr3_aa: ASSSGRVKETQY

v_call: TRBV9
j_call: TRBJ1-2
d_call: -
clone_size: few
cdr3_aa: ASSLGTGTGYGYT

v_call: TRBV20-1
j_call: TRBJ2-3
d_call: TRBD2
clone_size: -
cdr3_aa: SATFSRGGADTQY

v_call: TRBV12-3/TRBV12-4
j_call: TRBJ2-1
d_call: -
clone_size: once
cdr3_aa: ASSLLLASSYNEQF

v_call: TRBV10-3
j_call: TRBJ1-1
d_call: -
clone_size: few
cdr3_aa: AISESQDTEAF

v_call: TRBV7-6
j_call: TRBJ2-7
d_call: TRBD1
clone_size: -
cdr3_aa: ASSQGQGGEQY

v_call: TRBV12-3/TRBV12-4
j_call: TRBJ2-7
d_call: TRBD1
clone_size: few
cdr3_aa: ASGPGGYEQY

v_call: TRBV20-1
j_call: TRBJ2-7
d_call: TRBD2
clone_size: few
cdr3_aa: SARGVLRTSVYEQY

v_call: TRBV7-8
j_call: TRBJ2-4
d_call: TRBD1
clone_size: few
cdr3_aa: ASSYTRDRENIQY

v_call: TRBV6-6
j_call: TRBJ1-5
d_call: -
clone_size: few
cdr3_aa: ASTPGLNRSNQPQH

v_call: TRBV6-8
j_call: TRBJ2-5
d_call: -
clone_size: -
cdr3_aa: ACGMGATETQY

v_call: TRBV7-2
j_call: TRBJ1-5
d_call: -
clone_size: few
cdr3_aa: ASSLTGYNQPQH

v_call: TRBV9
j_call: TRBJ2-7
d_call: -
clone_size: few
cdr3_aa: ASSVGVGTYEQY

v_call: TRBV6-2/TRBV6-3
j_call: TRBJ1-1
d_call: TRBD1
clone_size: few
cdr3_aa: ASSHWTGMNTEAF